The 14 T cell receptor beta chains in this list originate from one sample, sequenced in a study of blood T cell repertoires in COVID-19. The data were produced by immunoSEQ multiplex PCR, yet TCRdb's version contains in-frame clones alone and is incomplete. Here the sample spans some 89,000 clones, over 60% being singletons. Material for sequencing was peripheral blood. The receptors shown here come from a man aged 70-80 years with acute or convalescent COVID-19.

The rearrangement joins TRBV5-1 to TRBJ1-2; 9 bases align to TRBD1. The CDR3 runs to 13 residues. Germline CDR1 SGHRS, CDR2 YFSETQ. J lost 6 bases, V lost 4 bases, and 4 bases had no gene match. In DNA form, the CDR3 reads TGCGCCAGCAGCCGGACAGGGGACCATGGCTACACCTTC. Protein product: CASSRTGDHGYTF.

The rearrangement links TRBV27 to TRBJ1-6; 7 bases fit TRBD1. In germline, CDR1 is MNHEY, CDR2 SMNVEV (reference sequence). With V trimmed by 6 bases and J by 8 bases, 13 bases remained unmatched. This CDR3 is built from 16 residues. This chain's CDR3 is CASRRSQGVVDSPLHF. DNA of the CDR3: TGTGCCAGCAGACGATCCCAGGGGGTGGTGGATTCACCCCTCCACTTT.

In this sample, this clone turned up a few times. The V call is TRBV7-9, the J call TRBJ1-2; 8 positions match TRBD1. In germline, CDR1 is SEHNR, CDR2 FQNEAQ (reference sequence). The V segment lost 5 bases and the J segment 0 bases; nucleotides outside the gene matches: 5. This CDR3 region has 15 residues. The CDR3 DNA reads TGTGCCAGCAGCCCTTGGACAGGGCCTAACTATGGCTACACCTTC. Its protein product is CASSPWTGPNYGYTF.

This clone was counted once. The chain couples TRBV5-1 to TRBJ2-4; 7 bases line up with TRBD2. V trimming: 2 bases; J trimming: 0 bases; junction bases outside the gene matches: 8. CDR1 and CDR2 (germline): SGHRS, YFSETQ. This CDR3 comprises 17 residues. CDR3 amino acids: CASSFWGGAIAKNIQYF. The CDR3 coding sequence is TGCGCCAGCAGCTTCTGGGGAGGGGCCATAGCCAAAAACATTCAGTACTTC.

On this clone: This specimen includes other DNA sequences encoding the same CDR3. This chain uses TRBV4-1 with TRBJ2-1, with TRBD2 matching over 11 bases. V lost 1 base and J lost 4; bases outside the gene matches: 3. The CDR3 totals 16 residues. The V gene's germline CDR1 is MGHRA and CDR2 YSYEKL. The CDR3 is CASSQGLAGRYNEQFF. DNA of the CDR3: TGCGCCAGCAGCCAAGGACTAGCGGGACGATACAATGAGCAGTTCTTC.

The V gene is TRBV28, the J gene TRBJ1-3, with D perhaps TRBD1 (6 bases). The CDR3 length is 17 residues. The V and J ends lost 2 bases and 1 base respectively, with 15 bases between them. The V gene's germline CDR1 is MDHEN and CDR2 SYDVKM. Here the CDR3 reads CASSLPPTGWSGNTIYF. The CDR3 bases are TGTGCCAGCAGTTTACCCCCCACAGGGTGGTCTGGAAACACCATATATTTT.

The chain has TRBV5-1 and TRBJ2-2; D is perhaps TRBD1 (6 bases). Germline values: CDR1 SGHRS, CDR2 YFSETQ. There are 16 residues in the CDR3. The ends were cut back, 1 base at V and 1 base at J, with 11 bases in the middle. The CDR3 reads CASSLQGRGNTGELFF. CDR3 coding DNA: TGCGCCAGCAGCTTGCAGGGGCGAGGGAACACCGGGGAGCTGTTTTTT. The variable domain in full, with the rest retrieved from reference TRBV5-1 and TRBJ2-2, is KAGVTQTPRYLIKTRGQQVTLSCSPISGHRSVSWYQQTPGQGLQFLFEYFSETQRNKGNFPGRFSGRQFSNSRSEMNVSTLELGDSALYLCASSLQGRGNTGELFFGEGSRLTVL.

The chain is built from TRBV28 and TRBJ1-5, with a weak D call TRBD1 (6 bases). Trimming shortened V by 8 bases and J by 7 bases, and 15 bases separated the two germline ends. The CDR3 loop spans 13 amino acids. Germline CDR1 is MDHEN and CDR2 is SYDVKM. The CDR3 loop is CASGTSRNQPQHF. In DNA, the CDR3 is TGTGCCAGCGGGACATCGAGGAACCAGCCCCAGCATTTT.

The chain couples TRBV28 to TRBJ1-1, with a tentative D call TRBD1 (6 bases). The V and J ends lost 6 bases and 2 bases respectively, with 16 bases between them. Germline lookup yields CDR1 MDHEN and CDR2 SYDVKM. The CDR3 length is 15 residues. The DNA for the CDR3 is TGTGCCAGCAGGTATTCCAGGGGCAAAAACACTGAAGCTTTCTTT. Its protein product is CASRYSRGKNTEAFF.

The chain links TRBV27 to TRBJ1-2, with TRBD1 as a possible D gene (6 bases). The CDR3 runs to 13 residues. Germline CDR1 is MNHEY and CDR2 is SMNVEV (reference sequence). The V and J ends lost 7 bases and 7 bases respectively, with 16 bases between them. The CDR3 here is CASKMTGSFGYTF. CDR3 DNA sequence: TGTGCCAGCAAAATGACAGGTTCCTTTGGCTACACCTTC.

The chain couples TRBV5-6 to TRBJ1-5; weak D call: TRBD1 (6 bases). The CDR3 totals 14 residues. From germline, CDR1 is SGHDT and CDR2 YYEEEE. The ends were cut back, 5 bases at V and 3 bases at J, with 12 bases in the middle. The CDR3 DNA follows: TGTGCCAGCAGTTTACAGGGAGACAATCAGCCCCAGCATTTT. It specifies CASSLQGDNQPQHF. The full variable domain, rest sourced from reference TRBV5-6 and TRBJ1-5, is DAGVTQSPTHLIKTRGQQVTLRCSPKSGHDTVSWYQQALGQGPQFIFQYYEEEERQRGNFPDRFSGHQFPNYSSELNVNALLLGDSALYLCASSLQGDNQPQHFGDGTRLSIL.

The gene calls are TRBV6-5 and TRBJ2-7; 7 bases line up with TRBD2. The length of the CDR3 is 13 residues. V lost 5 bases, J lost 3 bases, and 4 bases stayed unmatched. Germline CDR1 is MNHEY and CDR2 is SVGAGI. The CDR3 is CASSSSGVYEQYF. DNA of the CDR3: TGTGCCAGCAGTAGCAGCGGGGTCTACGAGCAGTACTTC.

The chain is built from TRBV6-5 and TRBJ2-1, with a possible D match to TRBD2 (6 bases). In germline, CDR1 is MNHEY, CDR2 SVGAGI. Deletions cut 2 bases from V and 13 bases from J, with 15 bases between. The CDR3 has 13 residues. CDR3: CASSYPGLRIQFF. The DNA of the CDR3 is TGTGCCAGCAGTTACCCGGGACTCCGAATTCAGTTCTTC.

This clone has more than one count but fewer than ten. The chain is built from TRBV10-1 and TRBJ2-2, with D possibly matching TRBD1 (5 bases). Germline CDR1 WNHNN, CDR2 SYGVQD (reference sequence). This CDR3 is 13 amino acids long. V was shortened by 6 bases and J by 5 bases, with 10 bases between the two germline ends. The chain's CDR3 is CASRVGHTGELFF. The CDR3 DNA reads as TGCGCCAGCAGGGTCGGACATACCGGGGAGCTGTTTTTT.